The present T cell receptor (beta chain) was sequenced within a study of blood T cell repertoires in COVID-19. Study in general: Nucleic acid was either cDNA or gDNA, and it came from T cells, B-cell-depleted T cells, or PBMCs.

There are 14 residues in the CDR3. Trimming took 1 base from V and 7 from J, leaving 13 bases between them. Looked up from germline, CDR1 is MNHEY and CDR2 is SMNVEV (reference sequence). Authors' analysis steps: Amplification from reference gene primers served as the basis for estimated nucleated cell counts. Sequencing used immunoSEQ multiplex PCR; TCRdb keeps in-frame clones, though not all of them. The V and J calls and clone size come from that table; D and trimming were worked out from the DNA. The data show some 220,000 clones, around 84% seen once. The sequence was obtained from a human donor in a cohort sampled during active COVID-19. The rearrangement links TRBV27 to TRBJ1-2; tentatively, D is TRBD1 (6 bases). Input material: peripheral blood. The CDR3 sequence is CASSLFLGARGYTF. The CDR3 nucleotides read TGTGCCAGCAGTTTATTCCTGGGGGCGCGTGGCTACACCTTC.